This T cell receptor (beta chain) was identified in a study of technical replicates of blood from several donors. The method was immunoSEQ multiplex PCR; TCRdb's version includes in-frame clones alone and lacks a portion of them. Of about 83,000 clones listed, 96% are singletons. The CDR3 spans 15 residues. From germline, CDR1 is SGHAT and CDR2 FQDESV (reference sequence). Trimming removed 2 bases from V and 2 bases from J, with 11 bases in between. The sequenced material came from T cells isolated from PBMCs. The TCR sequence derives from a human donor in good health. The chain combines TRBV11-1 with TRBJ2-3; possibly TRBD2 for D (5 bases). CDR3 in DNA: TGTGCCAGCAGCTTACCAGCGGAAAACACAGATACGCAGTATTTT. This encodes CASSLPAENTDTQYF.